This T cell receptor (beta chain) originates from a study of blood T cell repertoires in COVID-19. Study-wide context: Nucleic acid was either cDNA or gDNA, and it came from T cells, B-cell-depleted T cells, or PBMCs.

Per the authors' pipeline: Scientists estimated how many nucleated cells there were by amplifying reference gene primers. Only in-frame clones appear in the TCRdb table, and some are missing; sequencing was by immunoSEQ multiplex PCR. V and J calls and clone size come straight from that table; D and trimming were deduced from the DNA. Of some 200,000 clones detected, 65% to 90% appear once; the ten largest clones hold 8% to 9%. Participant-reported clinical history was the basis for cohort assignment. The CDR3 sequence is 13 residues long. The V segment lost 4 bases and the J segment 8 bases; nucleotides outside the gene matches: 4. The germline V gene encodes CDR1 SGHDN and CDR2 FVKESK.

Sequences were obtained from PBMCs or T cells enriched from blood (not recorded which). The chain combines TRBV14 with TRBJ2-1, with 8 bases matching TRBD2. The source of this sequence is a woman aged 45-65 years with acute COVID-19. The CDR3 region is CASSRGLADEQFF. The CDR3 nucleotides are TGTGCCAGCAGCCGAGGACTAGCTGATGAGCAGTTCTTC.